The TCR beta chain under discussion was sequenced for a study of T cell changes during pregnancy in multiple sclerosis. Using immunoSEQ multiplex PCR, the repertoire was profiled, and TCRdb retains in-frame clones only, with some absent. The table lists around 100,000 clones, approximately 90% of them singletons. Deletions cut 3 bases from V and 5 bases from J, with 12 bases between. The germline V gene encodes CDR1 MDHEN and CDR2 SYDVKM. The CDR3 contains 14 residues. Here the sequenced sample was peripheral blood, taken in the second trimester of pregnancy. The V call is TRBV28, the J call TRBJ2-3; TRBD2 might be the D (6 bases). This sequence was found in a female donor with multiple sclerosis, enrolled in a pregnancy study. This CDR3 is CASSLGGVLDTQYF. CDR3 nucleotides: TGTGCCAGCAGTTTGGGGGGAGTTTTAGATACGCAGTATTTT.